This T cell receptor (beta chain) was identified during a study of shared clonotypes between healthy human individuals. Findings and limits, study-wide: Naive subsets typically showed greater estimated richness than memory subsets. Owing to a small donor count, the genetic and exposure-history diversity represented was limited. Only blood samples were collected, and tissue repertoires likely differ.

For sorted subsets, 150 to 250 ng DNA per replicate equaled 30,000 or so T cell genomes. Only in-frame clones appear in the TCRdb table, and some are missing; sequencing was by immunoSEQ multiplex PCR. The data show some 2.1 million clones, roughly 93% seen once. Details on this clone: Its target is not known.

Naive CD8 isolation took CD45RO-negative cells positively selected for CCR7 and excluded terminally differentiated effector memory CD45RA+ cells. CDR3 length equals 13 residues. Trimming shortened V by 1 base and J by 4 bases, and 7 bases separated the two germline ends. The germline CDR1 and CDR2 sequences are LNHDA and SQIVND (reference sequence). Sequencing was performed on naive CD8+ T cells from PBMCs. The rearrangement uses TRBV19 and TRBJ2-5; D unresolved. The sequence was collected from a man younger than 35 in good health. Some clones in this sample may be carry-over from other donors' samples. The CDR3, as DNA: TGTGCCAGTAGTATAGGTCCTCGAGAGACCCAGTACTTC. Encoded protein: CASSIGPRETQYF.